This TCR beta chain was found in a study of T cell responses to AZD1222 COVID-19 vaccine. The table came from immunoSEQ multiplex PCR; TCRdb's copy has only in-frame clones and leaves some out. The profile shows approximately 130,000 clones, over 85% of them singletons. CDR1 and CDR2 from the germline V gene are SNHLY and FYNNEI. J gave up 3 bases and V 3 bases, and 4 bases lay outside the gene matches. The CDR3 is 15 amino acids. A word on this clone: Its antigen remains unidentified.

Whole-study findings and limits: Females outnumbered males among donors, who were mostly white British; clonal diversity was possibly underestimated.

This receptor was obtained from an adult in good health. The V gene is TRBV2, the J gene TRBJ2-5, with TRBD1 matching 10 bases. The input for sequencing was peripheral blood, taken on day 0 of AZD1222 vaccination. The CDR3 reads CASSEDRGVEETQYF. Written as DNA, the CDR3 is TGTGCCAGCAGTGAGGACAGGGGGGTAGAAGAGACCCAGTACTTC.